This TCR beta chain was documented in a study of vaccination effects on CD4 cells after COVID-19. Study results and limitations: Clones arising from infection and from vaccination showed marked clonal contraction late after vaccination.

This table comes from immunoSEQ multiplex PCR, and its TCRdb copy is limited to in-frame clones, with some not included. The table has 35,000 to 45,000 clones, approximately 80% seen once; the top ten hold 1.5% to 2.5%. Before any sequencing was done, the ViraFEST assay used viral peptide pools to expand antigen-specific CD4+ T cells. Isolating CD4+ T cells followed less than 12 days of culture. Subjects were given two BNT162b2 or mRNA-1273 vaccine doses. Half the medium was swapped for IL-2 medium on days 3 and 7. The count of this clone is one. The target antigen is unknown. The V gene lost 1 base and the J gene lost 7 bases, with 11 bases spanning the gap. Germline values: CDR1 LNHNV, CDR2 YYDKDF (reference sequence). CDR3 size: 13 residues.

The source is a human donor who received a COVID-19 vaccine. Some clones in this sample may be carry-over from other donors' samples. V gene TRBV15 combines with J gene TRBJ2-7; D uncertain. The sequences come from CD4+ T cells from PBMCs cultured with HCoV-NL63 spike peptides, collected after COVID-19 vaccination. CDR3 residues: CATSRGRSWEQYV. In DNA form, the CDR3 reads TGTGCCACCAGCAGAGGACGAAGTTGGGAGCAGTACGTC.